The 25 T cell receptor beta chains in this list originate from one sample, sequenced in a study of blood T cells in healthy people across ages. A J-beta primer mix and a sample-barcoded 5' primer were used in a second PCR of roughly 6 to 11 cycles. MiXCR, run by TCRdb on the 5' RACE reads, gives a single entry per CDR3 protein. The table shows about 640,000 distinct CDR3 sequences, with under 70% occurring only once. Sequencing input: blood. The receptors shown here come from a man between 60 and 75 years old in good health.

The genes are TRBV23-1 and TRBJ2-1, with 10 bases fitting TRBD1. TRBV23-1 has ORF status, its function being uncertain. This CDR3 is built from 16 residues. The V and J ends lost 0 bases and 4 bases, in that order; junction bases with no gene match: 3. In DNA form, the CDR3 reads TGCGCCAGCAGTCAATCTTGGACAGGGGGATACAATGAGCAGTTCTTC. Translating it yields CASSQSWTGGYNEQFF.

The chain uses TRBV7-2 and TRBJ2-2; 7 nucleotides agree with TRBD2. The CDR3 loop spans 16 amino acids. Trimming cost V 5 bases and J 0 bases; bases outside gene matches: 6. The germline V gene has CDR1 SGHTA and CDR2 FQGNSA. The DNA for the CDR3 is TGTGCCAGCAGCCCCGCCGGGACTACGAACACCGGGGAGCTGTTTTTT. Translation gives CASSPAGTTNTGELFF.

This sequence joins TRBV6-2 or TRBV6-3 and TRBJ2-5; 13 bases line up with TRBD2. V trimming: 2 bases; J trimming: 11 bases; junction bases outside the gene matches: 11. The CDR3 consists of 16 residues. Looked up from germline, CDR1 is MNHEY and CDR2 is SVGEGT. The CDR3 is CASSYRGLAGNNEQYF. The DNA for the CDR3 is TGTGCCAGCAGTTACAGGGGACTAGCGGGGAATAATGAGCAGTACTTC.

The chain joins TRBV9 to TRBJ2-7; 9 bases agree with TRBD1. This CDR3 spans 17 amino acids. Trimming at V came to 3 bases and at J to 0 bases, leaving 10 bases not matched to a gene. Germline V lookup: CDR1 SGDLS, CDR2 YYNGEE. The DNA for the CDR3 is TGTGCCAGCAGCGCGGGACAGGGAAATTTTAGCTCCTACGAGCAGTACTTC. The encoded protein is CASSAGQGNFSSYEQYF. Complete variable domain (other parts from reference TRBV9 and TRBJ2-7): DSGVTQTPKHLITATGQRVTLRCSPRSGDLSVYWYQQSLDQGLQFLIQYYNGEERAKGNILERFSAQQFPDLHSELNLSSLELGDSALYFCASSAGQGNFSSYEQYFGPGTRLTVT.

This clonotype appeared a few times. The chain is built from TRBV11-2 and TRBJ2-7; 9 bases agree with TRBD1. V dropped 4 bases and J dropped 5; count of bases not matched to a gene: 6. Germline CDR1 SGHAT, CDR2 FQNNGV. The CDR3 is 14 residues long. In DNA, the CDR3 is TGTGCCAGCAGCTCCGGACAGGGGTGGAACGAGCAGTACTTC. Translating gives CASSSGQGWNEQYF.

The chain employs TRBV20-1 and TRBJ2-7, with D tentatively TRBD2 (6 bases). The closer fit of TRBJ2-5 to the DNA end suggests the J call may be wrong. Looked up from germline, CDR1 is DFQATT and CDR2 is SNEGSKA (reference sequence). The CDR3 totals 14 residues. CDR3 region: CSAKSASAAETQYF. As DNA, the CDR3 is TGCAGTGCCAAGTCGGCTAGCGCGGCCGAGACCCAGTACTTC.

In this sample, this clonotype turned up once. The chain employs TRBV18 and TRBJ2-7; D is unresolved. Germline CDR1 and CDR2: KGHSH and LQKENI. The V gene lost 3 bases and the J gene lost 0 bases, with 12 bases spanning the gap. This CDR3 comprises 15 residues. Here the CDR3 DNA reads TGTGCCAGCTCACCGAGTAGACCGAGCTCCTACGAGCAGTACTTC. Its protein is CASSPSRPSSYEQYF. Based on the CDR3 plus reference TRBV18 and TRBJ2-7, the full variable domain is NAGVMQNPRHLVRRRGQEARLRCSPMKGHSHVYWYRQLPEEGLKFMVYLQKENIIDESGMPKERFSAEFPKEGPSILRIQQVVRGDSAAYFCASSPSRPSSYEQYFGPGTRLTVT.

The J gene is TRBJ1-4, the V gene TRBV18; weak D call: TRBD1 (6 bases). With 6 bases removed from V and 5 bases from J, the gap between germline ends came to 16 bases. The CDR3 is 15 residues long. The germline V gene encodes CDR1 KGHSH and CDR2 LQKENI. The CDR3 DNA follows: TGTGCCAGCTCCCTAGAAGGGGGGACGAATGAAAAACTGTTTTTT. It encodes CASSLEGGTNEKLFF.

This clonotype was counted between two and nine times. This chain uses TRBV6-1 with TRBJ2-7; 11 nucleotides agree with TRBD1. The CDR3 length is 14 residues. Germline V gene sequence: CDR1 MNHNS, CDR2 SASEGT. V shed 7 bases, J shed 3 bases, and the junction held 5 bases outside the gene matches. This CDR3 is CASTTGTGGYEQYF. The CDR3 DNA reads TGTGCCAGCACTACCGGGACAGGGGGCTACGAGCAGTACTTC.

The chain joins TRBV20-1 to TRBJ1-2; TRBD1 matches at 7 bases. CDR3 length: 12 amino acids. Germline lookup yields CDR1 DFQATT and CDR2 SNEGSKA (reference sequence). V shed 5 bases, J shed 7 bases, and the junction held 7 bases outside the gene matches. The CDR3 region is CSAGNRGSGYTF. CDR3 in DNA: TGCAGTGCTGGGAACAGGGGATCTGGCTACACCTTC.

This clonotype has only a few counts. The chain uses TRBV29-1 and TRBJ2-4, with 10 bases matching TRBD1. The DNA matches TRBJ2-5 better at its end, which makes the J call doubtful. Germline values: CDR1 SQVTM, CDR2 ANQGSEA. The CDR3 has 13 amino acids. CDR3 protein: CSVAGQGPRTQYF. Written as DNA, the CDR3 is TGCAGCGTTGCGGGACAGGGGCCCCGGACCCAGTACTTC.

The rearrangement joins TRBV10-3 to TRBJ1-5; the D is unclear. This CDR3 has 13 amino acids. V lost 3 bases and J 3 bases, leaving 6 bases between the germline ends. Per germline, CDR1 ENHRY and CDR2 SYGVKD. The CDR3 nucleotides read TGTGCCATCAGTGACAGTAACAATCAGCCCCAGCATTTT. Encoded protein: CAISDSNNQPQHF.

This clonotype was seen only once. The CDR3 DNA reads as TGCAGTGCGAGGACAGGGACCCGTGCCCCGGGGCAGTATTTT. It specifies CSARTGTRAPGQYF. The chain recombines TRBV20-1 with TRBJ2-3; 8 nucleotides align to TRBD1. Germline V lookup: CDR1 DFQATT, CDR2 SNEGSKA (reference sequence). V gave up 6 bases and J gave up 11 bases; unmatched junction bases: 16. This CDR3 is built from 14 residues.

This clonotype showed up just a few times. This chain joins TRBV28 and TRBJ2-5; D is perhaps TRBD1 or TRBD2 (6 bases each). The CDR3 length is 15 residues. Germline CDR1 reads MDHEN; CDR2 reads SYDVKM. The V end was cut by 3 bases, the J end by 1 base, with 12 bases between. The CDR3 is CASSLAGHSQETQYF. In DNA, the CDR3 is TGTGCCAGCAGTTTGGCGGGACATAGCCAAGAGACCCAGTACTTC.

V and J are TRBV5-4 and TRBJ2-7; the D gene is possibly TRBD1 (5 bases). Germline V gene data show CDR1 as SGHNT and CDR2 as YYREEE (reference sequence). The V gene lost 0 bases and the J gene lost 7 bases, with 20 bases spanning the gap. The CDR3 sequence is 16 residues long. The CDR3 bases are TGTGCCAGCAGCTTGGTGCCGGACAACTACGCGGTAGAGCAGTACTTC. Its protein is CASSLVPDNYAVEQYF.

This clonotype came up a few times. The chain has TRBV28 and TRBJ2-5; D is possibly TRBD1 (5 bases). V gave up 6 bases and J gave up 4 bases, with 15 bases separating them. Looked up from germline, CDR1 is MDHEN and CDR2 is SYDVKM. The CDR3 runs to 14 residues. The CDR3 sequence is CASSPRVAGETQYF. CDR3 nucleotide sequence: TGTGCCAGCAGCCCCAGGGTGGCAGGAGAGACCCAGTACTTC.

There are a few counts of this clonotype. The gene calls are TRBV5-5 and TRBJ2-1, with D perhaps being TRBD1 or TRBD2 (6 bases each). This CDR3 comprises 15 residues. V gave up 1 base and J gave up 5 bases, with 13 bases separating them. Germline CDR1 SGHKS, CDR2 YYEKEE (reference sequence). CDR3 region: CASSLSGASHNEQFF. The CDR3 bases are TGTGCCAGCAGCTTGTCGGGGGCGTCCCACAATGAGCAGTTCTTC.

CDR3 in DNA: TGCGCCAGCAGACACGGGGGGGATAGGAATGAGCAGTTCTTC. Translating it yields CASRHGGDRNEQFF. V usage is TRBV10-2 and J usage is TRBJ2-1; 8 bases agree with TRBD2. Looked up from germline, CDR1 is WSHSY and CDR2 is SAAADI. V dropped 6 bases and J dropped 7; count of bases not matched to a gene: 8. The length of the CDR3 is 14 residues.

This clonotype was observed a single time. Here the CDR3 reads CASINHNEQFF. The CDR3 nucleotides read TGTGCCAGTATAAACCACAATGAGCAGTTCTTC. V gene TRBV28 combines with J gene TRBJ2-1; the D is unclear. Germline V lookup: CDR1 MDHEN, CDR2 SYDVKM. V lost 9 bases and J 5 bases, leaving 8 bases between the germline ends. The CDR3 is 11 residues long.

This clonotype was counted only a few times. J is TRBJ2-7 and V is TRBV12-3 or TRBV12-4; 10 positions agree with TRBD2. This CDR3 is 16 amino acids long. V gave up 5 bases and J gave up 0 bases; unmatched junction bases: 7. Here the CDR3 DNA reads TGTGCCAGCAGTCCCGGCCTAGCGGGGGCCTCCTACGAGCAGTACTTC. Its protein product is CASSPGLAGASYEQYF.

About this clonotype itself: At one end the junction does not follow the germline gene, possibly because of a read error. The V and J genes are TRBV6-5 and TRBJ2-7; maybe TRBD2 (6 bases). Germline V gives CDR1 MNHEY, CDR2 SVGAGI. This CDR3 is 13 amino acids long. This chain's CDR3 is CASGTDSSYEQHF. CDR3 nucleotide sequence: TGTGCCAGCGGGACTGATAGCTCCTACGAGCAGCACTTC.

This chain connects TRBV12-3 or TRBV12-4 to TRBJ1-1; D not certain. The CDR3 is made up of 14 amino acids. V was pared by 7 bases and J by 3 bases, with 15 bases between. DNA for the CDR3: TGTGCCAGCAAGTATCAGGTGGCCTACACTGAAGCTTTCTTT. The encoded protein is CASKYQVAYTEAFF.

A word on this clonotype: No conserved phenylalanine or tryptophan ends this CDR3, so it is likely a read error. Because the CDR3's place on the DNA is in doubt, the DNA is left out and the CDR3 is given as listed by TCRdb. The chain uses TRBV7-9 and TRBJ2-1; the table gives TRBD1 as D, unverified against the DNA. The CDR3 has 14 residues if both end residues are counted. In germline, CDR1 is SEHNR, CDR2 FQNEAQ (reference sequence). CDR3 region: CASSSGTGEGEQFI.

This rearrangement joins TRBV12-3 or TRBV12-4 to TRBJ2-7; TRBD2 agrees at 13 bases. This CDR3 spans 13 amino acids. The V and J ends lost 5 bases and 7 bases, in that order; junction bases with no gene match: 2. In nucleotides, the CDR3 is TGTGCCAGCAGTACGGGACTAGCGGGGGAGCAGTACTTC. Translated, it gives CASSTGLAGEQYF.

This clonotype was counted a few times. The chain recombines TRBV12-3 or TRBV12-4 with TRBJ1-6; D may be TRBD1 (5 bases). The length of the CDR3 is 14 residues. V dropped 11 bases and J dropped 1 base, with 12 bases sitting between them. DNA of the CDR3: TGTGCCGTCCAGGGCAGTTCCTATAATTCACCCCTCCACTTT. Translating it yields CAVQGSSYNSPLHF.